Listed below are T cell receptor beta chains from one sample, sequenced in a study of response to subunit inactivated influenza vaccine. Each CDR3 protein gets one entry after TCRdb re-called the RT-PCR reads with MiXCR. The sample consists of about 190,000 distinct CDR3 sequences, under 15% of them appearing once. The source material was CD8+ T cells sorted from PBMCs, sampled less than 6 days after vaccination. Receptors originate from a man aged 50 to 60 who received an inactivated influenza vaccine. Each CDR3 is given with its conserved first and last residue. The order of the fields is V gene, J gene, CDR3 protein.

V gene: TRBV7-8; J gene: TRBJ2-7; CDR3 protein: CASSPDTGTYEQYF
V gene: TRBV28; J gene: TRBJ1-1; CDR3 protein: CASSRLGNTEAFF
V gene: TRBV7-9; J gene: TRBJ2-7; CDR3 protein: CASTTGAYEQYF
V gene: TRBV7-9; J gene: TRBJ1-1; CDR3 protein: CASSLQWGGEAFF
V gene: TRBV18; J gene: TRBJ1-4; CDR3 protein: CASSVWDISGEKLFF
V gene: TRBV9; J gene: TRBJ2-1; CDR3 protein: CASSVGLAGGPVNEQFF
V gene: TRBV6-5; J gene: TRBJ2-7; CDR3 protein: CAVSPTSGSLHAYEQYF
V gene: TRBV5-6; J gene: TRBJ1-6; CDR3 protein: CASSEGQGLNSPLHF
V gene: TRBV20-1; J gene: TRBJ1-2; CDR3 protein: CSARDQRVGYGYTF
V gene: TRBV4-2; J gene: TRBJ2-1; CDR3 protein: CASSLLAGEGVVYNEQFF
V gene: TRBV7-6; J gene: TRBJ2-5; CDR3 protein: CASSLAGGGLWETQYF
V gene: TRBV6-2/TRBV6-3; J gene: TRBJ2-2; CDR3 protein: CASSYSIPQAVNTGELFF
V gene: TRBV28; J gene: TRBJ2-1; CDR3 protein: CASSLQGDVGQGQFF
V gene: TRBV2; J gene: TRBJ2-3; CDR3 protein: CASKPTGGLAGSSQYF
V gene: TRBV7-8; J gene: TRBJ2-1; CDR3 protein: CASSQDYRTSGGSYNEQFF
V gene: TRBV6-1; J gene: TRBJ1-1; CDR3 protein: CASMVSGRTEAFF
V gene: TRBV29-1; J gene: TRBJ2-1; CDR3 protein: CSVEGQGAYNEQFF
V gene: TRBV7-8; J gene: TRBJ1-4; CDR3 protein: CASSLGHRVAEKLFF
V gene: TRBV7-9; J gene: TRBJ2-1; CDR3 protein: CASSPRSGVYVNEQFF
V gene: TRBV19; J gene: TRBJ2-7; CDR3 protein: CASSIAGGSYEQYF
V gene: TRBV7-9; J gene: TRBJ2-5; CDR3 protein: CASSLVLGQETQYF
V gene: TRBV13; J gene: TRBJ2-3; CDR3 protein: CASSQEGVTSTDTQYF
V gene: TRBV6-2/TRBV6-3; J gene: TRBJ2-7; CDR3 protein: CASSTPGLAGGYEQYF
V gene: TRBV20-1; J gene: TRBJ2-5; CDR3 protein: CSARATSGGVTQYF
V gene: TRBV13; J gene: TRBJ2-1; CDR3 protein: CASSSRGGLDNEQFF
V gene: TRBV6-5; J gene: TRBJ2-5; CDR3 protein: CASSYSITGVQTQYF
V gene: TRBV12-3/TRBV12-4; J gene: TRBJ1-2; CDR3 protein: CASSAGTGAFYGYTF
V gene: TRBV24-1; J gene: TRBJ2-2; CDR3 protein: CATSEMQLTGELFF
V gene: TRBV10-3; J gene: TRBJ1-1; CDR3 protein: CAILEGGNTEAFF
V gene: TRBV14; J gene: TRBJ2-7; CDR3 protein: CASSQFILSGSTYEQYF
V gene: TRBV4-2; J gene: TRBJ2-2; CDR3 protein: CASSPWTSGRNIGELFF
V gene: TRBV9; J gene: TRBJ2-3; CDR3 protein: CASRPTSEGAHTQYF
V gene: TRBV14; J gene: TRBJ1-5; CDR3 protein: CASSQDSDRTYSNQPQHF
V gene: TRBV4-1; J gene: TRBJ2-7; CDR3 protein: CASSKGRGQGAYEQYF